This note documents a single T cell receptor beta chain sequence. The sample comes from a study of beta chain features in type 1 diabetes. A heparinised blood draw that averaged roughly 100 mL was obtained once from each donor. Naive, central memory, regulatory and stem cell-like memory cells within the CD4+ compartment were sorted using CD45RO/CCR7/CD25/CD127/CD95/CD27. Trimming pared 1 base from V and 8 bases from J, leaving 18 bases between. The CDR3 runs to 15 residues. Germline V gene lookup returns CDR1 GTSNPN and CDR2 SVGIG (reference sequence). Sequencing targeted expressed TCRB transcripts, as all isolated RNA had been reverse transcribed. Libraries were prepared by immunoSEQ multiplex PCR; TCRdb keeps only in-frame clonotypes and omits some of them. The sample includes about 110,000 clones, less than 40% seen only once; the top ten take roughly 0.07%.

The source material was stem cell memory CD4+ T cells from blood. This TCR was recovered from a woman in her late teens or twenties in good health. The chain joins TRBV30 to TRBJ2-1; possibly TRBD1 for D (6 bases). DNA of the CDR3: TGTGCCTGGAGTGAAAGGGGGTCATGGTTCGATGAGCAGTTCTTC. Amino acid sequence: CAWSERGSWFDEQFF.